This T cell receptor beta chain appears in the sequencing data of a study of post-analysis software for immune sequencing data. Looking at the study overall: Courses of disease covered relapsing-remitting, secondary progressive and progressive-relapsing multiple sclerosis.

TCR beta cDNA libraries had unique molecular identifiers. From the PCR reads, TCRdb called clonotypes with MiXCR, one entry per CDR3 protein. The sample holds fewer than 550,000 distinct CDR3 sequences, about a third seen once. Germline assignment: CDR1 KGHSH and CDR2 LQKENI. The V and J ends lost 3 bases and 5 bases, in that order; junction bases with no gene match: 13. The CDR3 is 16 amino acids. About this clonotype: The target antigen is unknown.

Points from the study as a whole: When patients were compared with controls, about 5 TRBV segments were more frequent, TRBV5-6, TRBV5-1 and TRBV20-1 among them. The study found significantly lower normalized Chao1 diversity in multiple sclerosis patients than in controls. Strong co-clustering by F measure was evident for samples that had been prepared in the same batch.

Sequencing was carried out using blood. V gene TRBV18 combines with J gene TRBJ2-7; 7 bases fit TRBD1. The clonotype comes from a girl aged 2-17 years with multiple sclerosis. Here the CDR3 reads CASSPGRQGPWDEQYF. As DNA, the CDR3 is TGTGCCAGCTCACCTGGCCGACAGGGCCCTTGGGACGAGCAGTACTTC. Combining the CDR3 with reference TRBV18 and TRBJ2-7 gives the whole variable domain NAGVMQNPRHLVRRRGQEARLRCSPMKGHSHVYWYRQLPEEGLKFMVYLQKENIIDESGMPKERFSAEFPKEGPSILRIQQVVRGDSAAYFCASSPGRQGPWDEQYFGPGTRLTVT.